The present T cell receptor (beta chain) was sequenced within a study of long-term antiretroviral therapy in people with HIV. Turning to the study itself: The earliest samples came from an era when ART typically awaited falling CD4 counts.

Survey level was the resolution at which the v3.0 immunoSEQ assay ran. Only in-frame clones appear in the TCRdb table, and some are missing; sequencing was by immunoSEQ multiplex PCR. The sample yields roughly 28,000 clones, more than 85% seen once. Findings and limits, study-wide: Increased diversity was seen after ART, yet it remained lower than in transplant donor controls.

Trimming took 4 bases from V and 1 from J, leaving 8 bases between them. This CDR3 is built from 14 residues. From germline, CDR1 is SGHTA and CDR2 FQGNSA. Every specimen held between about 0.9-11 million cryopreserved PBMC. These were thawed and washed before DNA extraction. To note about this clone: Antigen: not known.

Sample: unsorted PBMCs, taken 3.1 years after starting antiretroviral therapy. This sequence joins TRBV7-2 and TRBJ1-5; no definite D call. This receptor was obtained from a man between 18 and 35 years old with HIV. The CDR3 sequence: CASSSERSNQPQHF. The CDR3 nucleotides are TGTGCCAGCAGCTCGGAGAGAAGCAATCAGCCCCAGCATTTT.